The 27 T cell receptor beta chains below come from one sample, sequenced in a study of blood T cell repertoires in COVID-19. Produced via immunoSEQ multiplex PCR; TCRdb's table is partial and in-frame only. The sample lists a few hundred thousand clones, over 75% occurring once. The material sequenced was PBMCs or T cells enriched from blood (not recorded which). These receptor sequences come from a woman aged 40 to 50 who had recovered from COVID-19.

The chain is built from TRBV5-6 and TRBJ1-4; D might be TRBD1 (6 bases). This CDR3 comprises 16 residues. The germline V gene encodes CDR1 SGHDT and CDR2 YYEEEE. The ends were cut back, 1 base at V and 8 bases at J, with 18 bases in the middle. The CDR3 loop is CASSLSSGHPNEKLFF. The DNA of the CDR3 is TGTGCCAGCAGCTTGAGTTCGGGACACCCAAACGAAAAACTGTTTTTT.

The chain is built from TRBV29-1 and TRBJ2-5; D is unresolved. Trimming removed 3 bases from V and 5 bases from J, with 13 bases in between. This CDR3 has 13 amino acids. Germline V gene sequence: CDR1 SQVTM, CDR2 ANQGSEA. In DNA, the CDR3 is TGCAGCGTTGATGGCGAGACTCGGGAGACCCAGTACTTC. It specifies CSVDGETRETQYF.

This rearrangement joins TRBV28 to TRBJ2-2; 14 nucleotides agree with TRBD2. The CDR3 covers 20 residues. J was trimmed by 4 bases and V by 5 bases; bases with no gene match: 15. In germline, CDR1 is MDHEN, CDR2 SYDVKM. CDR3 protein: CASSPSRLAGGQHITGELFF. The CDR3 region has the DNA TGTGCCAGCAGTCCGTCAAGACTAGCGGGGGGGCAACATATCACCGGGGAGCTGTTTTTT.

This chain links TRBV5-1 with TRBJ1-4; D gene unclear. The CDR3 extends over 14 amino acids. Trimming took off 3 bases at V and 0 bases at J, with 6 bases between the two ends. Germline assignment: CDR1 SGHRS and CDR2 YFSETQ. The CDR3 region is CASSSTATNEKLFF. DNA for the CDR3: TGCGCCAGCAGCTCGACTGCAACTAATGAAAAACTGTTTTTT.

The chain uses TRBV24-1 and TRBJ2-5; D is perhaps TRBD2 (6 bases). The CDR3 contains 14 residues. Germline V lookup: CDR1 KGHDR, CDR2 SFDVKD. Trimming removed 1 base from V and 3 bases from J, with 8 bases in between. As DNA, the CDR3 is TGTGCCACCAGTGATTTATCGGGGGAAGAGACCCAGTACTTC. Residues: CATSDLSGEETQYF.

As DNA, the CDR3 is TGTGCCAGCAGCTTAAACGGGATTGACACCGGGGAGCTGTTTTTT. Its translation is CASSLNGIDTGELFF. V usage is TRBV7-3 and J usage is TRBJ2-2; TRBD2 is a possible D gene (5 bases). The germline V and J ends were trimmed by 1 base and 3 bases, with 9 bases remaining between them. CDR3 length: 15 residues. The germline gives CDR1 SGHTA, CDR2 FQGTGA.

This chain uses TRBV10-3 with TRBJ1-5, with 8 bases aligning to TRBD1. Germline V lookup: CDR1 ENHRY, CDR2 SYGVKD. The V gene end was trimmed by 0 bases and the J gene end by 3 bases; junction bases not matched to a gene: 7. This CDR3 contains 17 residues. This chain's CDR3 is CAISESRQGSDNQPQHF. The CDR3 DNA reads TGTGCCATCAGTGAGTCGCGACAGGGGAGTGACAATCAGCCCCAGCATTTT.

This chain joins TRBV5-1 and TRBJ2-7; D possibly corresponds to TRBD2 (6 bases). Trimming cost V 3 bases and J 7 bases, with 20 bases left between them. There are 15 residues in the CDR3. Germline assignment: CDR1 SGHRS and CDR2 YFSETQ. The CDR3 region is CASSSATGHRGEQYF. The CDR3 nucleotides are TGCGCCAGCAGCTCAGCGACTGGGCACCGGGGGGAGCAGTACTTC. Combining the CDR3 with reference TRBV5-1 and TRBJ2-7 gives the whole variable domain KAGVTQTPRYLIKTRGQQVTLSCSPISGHRSVSWYQQTPGQGLQFLFEYFSETQRNKGNFPGRFSGRQFSNSRSEMNVSTLELGDSALYLCASSSATGHRGEQYFGPGTRLTVT.

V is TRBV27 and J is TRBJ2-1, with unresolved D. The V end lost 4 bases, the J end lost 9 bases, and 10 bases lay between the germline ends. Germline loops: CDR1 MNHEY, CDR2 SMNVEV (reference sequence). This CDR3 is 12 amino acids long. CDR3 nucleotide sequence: TGTGCCAGCAGTTACCCCCCGGGTGAGCAGTTCTTC. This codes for CASSYPPGEQFF.

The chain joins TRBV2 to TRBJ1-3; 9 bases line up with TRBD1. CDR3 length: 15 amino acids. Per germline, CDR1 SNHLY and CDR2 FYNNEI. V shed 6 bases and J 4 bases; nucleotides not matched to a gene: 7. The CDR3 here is CASRKDRGDGNTIYF. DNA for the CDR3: TGTGCCAGCAGAAAGGACAGGGGAGACGGAAACACCATATATTTT.

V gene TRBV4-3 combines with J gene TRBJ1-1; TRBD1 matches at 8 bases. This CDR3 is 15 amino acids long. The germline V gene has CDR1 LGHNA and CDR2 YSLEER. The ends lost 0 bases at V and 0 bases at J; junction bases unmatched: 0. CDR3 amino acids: CASSQDRGLNTEAFF. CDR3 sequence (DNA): TGCGCCAGCAGCCAAGACAGGGGGCTGAACACTGAAGCTTTCTTT.

CDR3 bases: TGTGCCAGCGGTAGCGGGGGCGCTGAGGACACTGAAGCTTTCTTT. Its translation is CASGSGGAEDTEAFF. J is TRBJ1-1 and V is TRBV6-5; D is perhaps TRBD1 (6 bases). Trimming stripped 8 bases from V and 3 bases from J, with 19 bases between. CDR3 size: 15 residues. CDR1 and CDR2 (germline): MNHEY, SVGAGI.

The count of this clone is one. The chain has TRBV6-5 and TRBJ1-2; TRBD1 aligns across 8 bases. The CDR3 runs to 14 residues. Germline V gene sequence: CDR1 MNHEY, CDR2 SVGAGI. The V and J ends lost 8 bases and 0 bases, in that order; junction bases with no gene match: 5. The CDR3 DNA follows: TGTGCCAGCCGACAGGGGATAGCTAACTATGGCTACACCTTC. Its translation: CASRQGIANYGYTF.

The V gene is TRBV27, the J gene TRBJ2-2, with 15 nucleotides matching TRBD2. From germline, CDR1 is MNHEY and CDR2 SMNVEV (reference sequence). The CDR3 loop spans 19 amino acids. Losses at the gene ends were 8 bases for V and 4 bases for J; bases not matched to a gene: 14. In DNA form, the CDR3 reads TGTGCCAGCGGCTGGTGGGGGACTAGCGGGAGGCCAGGCACCGGGGAGCTGTTTTTT. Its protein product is CASGWWGTSGRPGTGELFF.

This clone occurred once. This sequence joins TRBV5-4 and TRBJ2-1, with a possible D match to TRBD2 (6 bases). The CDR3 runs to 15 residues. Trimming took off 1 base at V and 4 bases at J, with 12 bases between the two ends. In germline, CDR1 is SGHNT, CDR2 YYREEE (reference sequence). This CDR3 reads CASSLRSSEYNEQFF. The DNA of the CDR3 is TGTGCCAGCAGCTTGAGGTCTAGCGAGTACAATGAGCAGTTCTTC. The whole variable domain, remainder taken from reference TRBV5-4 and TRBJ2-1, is ETGVTQSPTHLIKTRGQQVTLRCSSQSGHNTVSWYQQALGQGPQFIFQYYREEENGRGNFPPRFSGLQFPNYSSELNVNALELDDSALYLCASSLRSSEYNEQFFGPGTRLTVL.

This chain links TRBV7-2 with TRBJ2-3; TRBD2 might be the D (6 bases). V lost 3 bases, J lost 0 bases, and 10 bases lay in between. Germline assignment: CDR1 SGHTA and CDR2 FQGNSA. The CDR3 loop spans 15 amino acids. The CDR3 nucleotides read TGTGCCAGCAGCTTCGGGACTCCTAGCACAGATACGCAGTATTTT. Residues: CASSFGTPSTDTQYF. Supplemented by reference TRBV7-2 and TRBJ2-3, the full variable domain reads GAGVSQSPSNKVTEKGKDVELRCDPISGHTALYWYRQSLGQGLEFLIYFQGNSAPDKSGLPSDRFSAERTGGSVSTLTIQRTQQEDSAVYLCASSFGTPSTDTQYFGPGTRLTVL.

The CDR3 spells CASSRDTVYEQYF. The CDR3 bases are TGTGCCAGCAGCCGGGACACCGTTTACGAGCAGTACTTC. The gene calls are TRBV11-2 and TRBJ2-7; D perhaps matches TRBD1 (6 bases). Germline-derived CDR1 and CDR2 are SGHAT and FQNNGV. V was pared by 5 bases and J by 4 bases, with 12 bases between. This CDR3 spans 13 amino acids.

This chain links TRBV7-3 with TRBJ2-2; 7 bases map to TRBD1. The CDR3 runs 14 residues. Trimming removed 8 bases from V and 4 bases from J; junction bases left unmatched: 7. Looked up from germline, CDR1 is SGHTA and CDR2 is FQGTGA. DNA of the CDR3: TGTGCCAGCCGGGCGACAGGGATCACCGGGGAGCTGTTTTTT. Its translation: CASRATGITGELFF.

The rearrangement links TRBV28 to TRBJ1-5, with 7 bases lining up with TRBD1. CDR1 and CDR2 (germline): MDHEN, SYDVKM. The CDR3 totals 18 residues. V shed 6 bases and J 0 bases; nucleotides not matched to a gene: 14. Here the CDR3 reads CASRLSGGQFYSNQPQHF. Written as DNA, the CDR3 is TGTGCCAGCAGACTCTCCGGGGGACAGTTTTATAGCAATCAGCCCCAGCATTTT.

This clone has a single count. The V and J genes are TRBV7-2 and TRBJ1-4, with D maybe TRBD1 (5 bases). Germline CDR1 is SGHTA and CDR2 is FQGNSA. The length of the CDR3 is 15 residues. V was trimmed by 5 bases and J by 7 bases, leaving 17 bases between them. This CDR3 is CASSPSGGVGEKLFF. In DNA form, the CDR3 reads TGTGCCAGCAGCCCCTCCGGGGGGGTAGGTGAAAAACTGTTTTTT.

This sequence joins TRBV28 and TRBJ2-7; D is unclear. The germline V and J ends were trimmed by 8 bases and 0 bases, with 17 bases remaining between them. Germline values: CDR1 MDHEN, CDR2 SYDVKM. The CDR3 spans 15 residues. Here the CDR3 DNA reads TGTGCCAGCTTGCCGGGTACCCGTGTCTCCTACGAGCAGTACTTC. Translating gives CASLPGTRVSYEQYF.

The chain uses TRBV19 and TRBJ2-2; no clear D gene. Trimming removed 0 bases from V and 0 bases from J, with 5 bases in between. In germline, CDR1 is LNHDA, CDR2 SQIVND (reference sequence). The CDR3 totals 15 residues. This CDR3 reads CASSIDYANTGELFF. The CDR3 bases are TGTGCCAGTAGTATAGACTACGCGAACACCGGGGAGCTGTTTTTT.

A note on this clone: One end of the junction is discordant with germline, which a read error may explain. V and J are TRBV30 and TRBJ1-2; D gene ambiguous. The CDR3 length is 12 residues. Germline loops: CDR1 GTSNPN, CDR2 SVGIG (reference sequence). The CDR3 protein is CAWNWENYGHTF. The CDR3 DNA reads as TGTGCCTGGAATTGGGAGAACTATGGCCACACCTTC.

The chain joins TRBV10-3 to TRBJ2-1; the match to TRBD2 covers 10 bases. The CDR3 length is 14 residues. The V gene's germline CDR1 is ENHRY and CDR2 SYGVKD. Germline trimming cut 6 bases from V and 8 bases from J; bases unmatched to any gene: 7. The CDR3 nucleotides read TGTGCCATCAGCAGCGGGAGGGATAGTGATGAGCAGTTCTTC. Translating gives CAISSGRDSDEQFF.

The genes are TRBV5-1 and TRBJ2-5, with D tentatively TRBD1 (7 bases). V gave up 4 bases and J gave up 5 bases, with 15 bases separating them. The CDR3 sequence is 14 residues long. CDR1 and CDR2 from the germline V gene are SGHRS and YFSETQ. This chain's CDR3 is CASSRGTAGETQYF. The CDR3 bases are TGCGCCAGCAGCCGCGGGACAGCAGGGGAGACCCAGTACTTC.

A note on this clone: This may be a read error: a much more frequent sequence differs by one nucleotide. CDR3 nucleotide sequence: TGCGCCAGCAGCTTCGGACTAGCGGGAGCCGGGGAGCTGTTTTTT. This translates into CASSFGLAGAGELFF. The chain is built from TRBV5-1 and TRBJ2-2; 13 nucleotides align to TRBD2. This CDR3 region has 15 residues. Germline-derived CDR1 and CDR2 are SGHRS and YFSETQ. V shed 2 bases and J 6 bases; nucleotides not matched to a gene: 1.

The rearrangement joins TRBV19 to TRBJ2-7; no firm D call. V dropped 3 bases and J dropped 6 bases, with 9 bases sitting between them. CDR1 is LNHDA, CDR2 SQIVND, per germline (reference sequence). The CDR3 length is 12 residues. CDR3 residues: CASSIPGREQYF. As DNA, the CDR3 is TGTGCCAGTAGTATTCCGGGTCGCGAGCAGTACTTC.